The clone carrying this TCR beta chain was counted a few times. Germline CDR1 is SGHAT and CDR2 is FQNNGV. The CDR3 is 13 amino acids. The V end was cut by 5 bases, the J end by 4 bases, with 9 bases between. This specimen belongs to a study of blood T cell repertoires in COVID-19. As for the study in general: Material from acute and convalescent COVID-19 was sourced from the United States, Italy and Spain.

Study processing details: Amplification with reference gene primers provided the estimates of nucleated cell counts. The assay was immunoSEQ multiplex PCR, and TCRdb's table has in-frame clones only and misses some. V, J and clone size were drawn from that table, and D and trimming were deduced from the DNA. Among around 200,000 clones listed, roughly four fifths were seen once. The sample taken for sequencing was peripheral blood. The receptor comes from a woman aged 40-49 years with active or convalescent COVID-19. This sequence joins TRBV11-2 and TRBJ1-5; tentative D call: TRBD1 (6 bases). In nucleotides, the CDR3 is TGTGCCAGCAGCCGCCAGGGGAATCAGCCCCAGCATTTT. Amino acid sequence: CASSRQGNQPQHF.